This T cell receptor (beta chain) came from a study of cytomegalovirus exposure and HLA in healthy donors. Primers included in the PCR were 60 Vbeta and 13 Jbeta primers. Repertoires were generated with immunoSEQ multiplex PCR, while TCRdb's copy carries only in-frame clones and drops some. The sample has about 190,000 clones; around 86% are singletons. CDR1 and CDR2 from the germline V gene are KGHSH and LQKENI. The V and J ends lost 0 bases and 0 bases, in that order; junction bases with no gene match: 4. The CDR3 length is 16 residues. Sequenced: PBMCs. This TCR was sampled from a man under 40 in good health and CMV-seronegative. The rearrangement links TRBV18 to TRBJ1-1; 7 bases are a match to TRBD1. This CDR3 is CASSPPGTVMNTEAFF. CDR3 bases: TGTGCCAGCTCACCACCTGGGACAGTAATGAACACTGAAGCTTTCTTT.